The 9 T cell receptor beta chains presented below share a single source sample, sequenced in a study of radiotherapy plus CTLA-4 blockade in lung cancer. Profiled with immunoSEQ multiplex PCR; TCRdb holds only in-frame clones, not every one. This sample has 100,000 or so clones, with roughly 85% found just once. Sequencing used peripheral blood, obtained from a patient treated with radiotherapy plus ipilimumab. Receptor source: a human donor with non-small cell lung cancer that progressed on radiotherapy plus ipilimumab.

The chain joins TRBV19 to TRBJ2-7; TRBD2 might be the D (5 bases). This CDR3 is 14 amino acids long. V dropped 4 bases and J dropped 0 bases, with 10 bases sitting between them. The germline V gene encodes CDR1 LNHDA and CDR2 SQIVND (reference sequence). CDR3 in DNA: TGTGCCAGTAGTAACGCGGGTTACTCCTACGAGCAGTACTTC. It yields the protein CASSNAGYSYEQYF. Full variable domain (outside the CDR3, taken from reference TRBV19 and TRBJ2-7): DGGITQSPKYLFRKEGQNVTLSCEQNLNHDAMYWYRQDPGQGLRLIYYSQIVNDFQKGDIAEGYSVSREKKESFPLTVTSAQKNPTAFYLCASSNAGYSYEQYFGPGTRLTVT.

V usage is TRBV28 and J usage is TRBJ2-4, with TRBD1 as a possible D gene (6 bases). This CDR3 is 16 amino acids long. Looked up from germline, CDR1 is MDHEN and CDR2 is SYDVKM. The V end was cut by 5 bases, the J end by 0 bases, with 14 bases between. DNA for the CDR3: TGTGCCAGCAGTCGGCAGGGGCGACTAGCCAAAAACATTCAGTACTTC. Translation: CASSRQGRLAKNIQYF. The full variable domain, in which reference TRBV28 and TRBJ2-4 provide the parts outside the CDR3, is DVKVTQSSRYLVKRTGEKVFLECVQDMDHENMFWYRQDPGLGLRLIYFSYDVKMKEKGDIPEGYSVSREKKERFSLILESASTNQTSMYLCASSRQGRLAKNIQYFGAGTRLSVL.

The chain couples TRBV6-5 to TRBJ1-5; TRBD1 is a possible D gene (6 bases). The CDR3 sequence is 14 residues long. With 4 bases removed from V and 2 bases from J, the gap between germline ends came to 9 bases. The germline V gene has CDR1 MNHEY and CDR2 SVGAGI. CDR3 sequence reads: CASSSRGGNQPQHF. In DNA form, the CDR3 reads TGTGCCAGCAGTTCTAGGGGGGGCAATCAGCCCCAGCATTTT.

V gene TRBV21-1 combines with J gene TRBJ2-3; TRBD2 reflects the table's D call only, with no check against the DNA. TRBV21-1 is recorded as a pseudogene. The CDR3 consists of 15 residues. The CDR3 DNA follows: TGTGCCAGCGATTGGACTAGCGGGAGCACAGATACGCAGTATTTT. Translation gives CASDWTSGSTDTQYF.

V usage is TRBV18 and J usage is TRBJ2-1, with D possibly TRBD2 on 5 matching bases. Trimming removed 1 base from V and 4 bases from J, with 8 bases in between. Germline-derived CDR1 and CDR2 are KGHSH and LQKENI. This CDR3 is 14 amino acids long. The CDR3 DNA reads TGTGCCAGCTCACCACTCCGGGAATACAATGAGCAGTTCTTC. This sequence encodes CASSPLREYNEQFF.

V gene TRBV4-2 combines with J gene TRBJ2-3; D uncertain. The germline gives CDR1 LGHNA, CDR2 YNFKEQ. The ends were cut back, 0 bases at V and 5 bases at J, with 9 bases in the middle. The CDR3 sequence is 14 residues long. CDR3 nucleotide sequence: TGTGCCAGCAGCCAAGATCGGGCAGTAGATACGCAGTATTTT. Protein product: CASSQDRAVDTQYF.

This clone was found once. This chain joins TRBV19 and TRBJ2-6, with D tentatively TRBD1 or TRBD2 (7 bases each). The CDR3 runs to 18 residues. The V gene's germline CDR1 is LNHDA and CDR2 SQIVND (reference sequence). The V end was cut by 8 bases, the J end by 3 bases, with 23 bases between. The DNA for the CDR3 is TGTGCCAGTCAAGACAGGGCATTCGGGAGGAGTGGGGCCAACGTCCTGACTTTC. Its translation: CASQDRAFGRSGANVLTF.

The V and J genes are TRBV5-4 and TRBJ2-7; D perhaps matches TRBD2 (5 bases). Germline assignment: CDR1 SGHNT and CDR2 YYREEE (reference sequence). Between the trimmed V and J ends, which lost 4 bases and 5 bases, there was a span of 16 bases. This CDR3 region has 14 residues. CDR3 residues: CASSRSGGYDEQYF. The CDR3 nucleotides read TGTGCCAGCAGCCGGTCAGGAGGTTACGACGAGCAGTACTTC.

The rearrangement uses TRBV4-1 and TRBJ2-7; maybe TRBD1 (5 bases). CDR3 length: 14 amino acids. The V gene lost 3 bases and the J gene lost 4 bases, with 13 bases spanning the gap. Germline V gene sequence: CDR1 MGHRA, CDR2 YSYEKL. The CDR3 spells CASSQGLGPYEQYF. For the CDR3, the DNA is TGCGCCAGCAGCCAGGGCCTGGGGCCGTACGAGCAGTACTTC.